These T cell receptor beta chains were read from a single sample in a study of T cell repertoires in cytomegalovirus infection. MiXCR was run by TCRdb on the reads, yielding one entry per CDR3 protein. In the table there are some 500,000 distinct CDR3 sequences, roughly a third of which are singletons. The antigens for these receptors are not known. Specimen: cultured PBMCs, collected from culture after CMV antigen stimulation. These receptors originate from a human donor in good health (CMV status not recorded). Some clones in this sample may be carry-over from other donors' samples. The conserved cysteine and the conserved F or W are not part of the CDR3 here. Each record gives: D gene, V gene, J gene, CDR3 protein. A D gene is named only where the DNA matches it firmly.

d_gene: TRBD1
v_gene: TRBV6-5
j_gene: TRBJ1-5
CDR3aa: ASSVTGGGNQPQH

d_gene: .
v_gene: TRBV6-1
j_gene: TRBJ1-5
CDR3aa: ASSHGGGNQPQH

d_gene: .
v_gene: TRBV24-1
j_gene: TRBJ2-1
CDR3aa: ATSDQTGTWGLQF

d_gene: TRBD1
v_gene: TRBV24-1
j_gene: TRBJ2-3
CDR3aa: ATSDRGQGAVDTQY

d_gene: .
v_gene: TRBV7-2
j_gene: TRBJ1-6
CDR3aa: ASSSTVTADSPLH

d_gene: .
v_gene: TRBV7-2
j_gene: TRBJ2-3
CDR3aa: ASSFGFYTDTQY

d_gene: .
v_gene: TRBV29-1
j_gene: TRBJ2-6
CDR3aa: SVDGPSGANVLT

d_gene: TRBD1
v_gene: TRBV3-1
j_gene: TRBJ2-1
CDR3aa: ASSQPGTGGGEQF

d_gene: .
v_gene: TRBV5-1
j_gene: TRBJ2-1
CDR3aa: ASSLGGRSSYNEQF

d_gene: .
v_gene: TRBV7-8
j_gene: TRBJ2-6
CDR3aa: ASSLVGGGGANVLT

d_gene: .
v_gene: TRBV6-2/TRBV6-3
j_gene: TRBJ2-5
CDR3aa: ASSYIGGRRAKEETQY

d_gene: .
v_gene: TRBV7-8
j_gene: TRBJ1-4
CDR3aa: ASSWRTEKLF

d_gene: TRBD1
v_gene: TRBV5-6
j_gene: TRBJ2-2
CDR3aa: ASSFLDRADTGELF

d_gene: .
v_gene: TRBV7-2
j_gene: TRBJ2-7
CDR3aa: ASRIVHLEGGEQY

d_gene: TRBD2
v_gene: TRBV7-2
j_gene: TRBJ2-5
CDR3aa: ASSLTSGRGETQY

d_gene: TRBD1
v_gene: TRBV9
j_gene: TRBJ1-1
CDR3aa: ASSVDGQGYTEAF

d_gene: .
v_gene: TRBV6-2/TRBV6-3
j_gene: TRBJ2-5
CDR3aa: ASRDRQTQY

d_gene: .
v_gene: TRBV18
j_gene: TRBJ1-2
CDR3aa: ASSPGGQGDYYGYT

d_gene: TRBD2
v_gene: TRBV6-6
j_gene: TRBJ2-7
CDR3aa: ASSYGTSGSRRTEQY

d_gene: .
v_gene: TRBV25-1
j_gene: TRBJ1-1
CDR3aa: ASSEALGKGIEAF

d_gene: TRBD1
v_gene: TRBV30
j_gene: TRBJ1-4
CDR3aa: AWSGAGTGGEKLF

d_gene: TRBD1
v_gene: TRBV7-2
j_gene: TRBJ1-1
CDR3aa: ASINRQGDLGAF

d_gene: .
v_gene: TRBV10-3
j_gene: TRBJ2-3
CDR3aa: AISPSREDTQY

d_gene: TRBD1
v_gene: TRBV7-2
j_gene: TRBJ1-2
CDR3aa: ASSGQGRMHYGYT

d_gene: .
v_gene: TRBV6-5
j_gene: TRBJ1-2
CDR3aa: ASSYIDGRGLYGYT

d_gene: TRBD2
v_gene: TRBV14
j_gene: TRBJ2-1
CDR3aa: ASTRSGSRVDEQF

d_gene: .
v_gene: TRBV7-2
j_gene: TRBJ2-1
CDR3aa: ASSLEVTIDEQF

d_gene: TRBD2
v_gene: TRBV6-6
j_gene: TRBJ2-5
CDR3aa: ASRHRAGGPETQY

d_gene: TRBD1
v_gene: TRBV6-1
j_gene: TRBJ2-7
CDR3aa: ASSSGQSYEQY

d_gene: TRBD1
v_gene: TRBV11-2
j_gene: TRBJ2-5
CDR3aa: ASSSRTGSQETQY